This T cell receptor beta chain was recorded in a study of cytomegalovirus exposure and HLA in healthy donors. This clone was observed a few times. V was pared by 6 bases and J by 8 bases, with 16 bases between. CDR1 is MNHNS and CDR2 is SASEGT in the germline V gene. CDR3 length: 13 residues. The PCR ran on 60 Vbeta and 13 Jbeta primers. Assay: immunoSEQ multiplex PCR; the TCRdb copy retains only in-frame clones and omits some. The sample holds around 150,000 clones, 64% seen once. Sequencing was performed on PBMCs. The chain links TRBV6-1 to TRBJ1-2; D is perhaps TRBD1 (5 bases). This TCR was recovered from a woman between 35 and 50 years old in good health and CMV-seronegative. The CDR3 sequence is CASSLGEGIGYTF. CDR3 sequence (DNA): TGTGCCAGCAGCCTCGGGGAGGGGATCGGCTACACCTTC.